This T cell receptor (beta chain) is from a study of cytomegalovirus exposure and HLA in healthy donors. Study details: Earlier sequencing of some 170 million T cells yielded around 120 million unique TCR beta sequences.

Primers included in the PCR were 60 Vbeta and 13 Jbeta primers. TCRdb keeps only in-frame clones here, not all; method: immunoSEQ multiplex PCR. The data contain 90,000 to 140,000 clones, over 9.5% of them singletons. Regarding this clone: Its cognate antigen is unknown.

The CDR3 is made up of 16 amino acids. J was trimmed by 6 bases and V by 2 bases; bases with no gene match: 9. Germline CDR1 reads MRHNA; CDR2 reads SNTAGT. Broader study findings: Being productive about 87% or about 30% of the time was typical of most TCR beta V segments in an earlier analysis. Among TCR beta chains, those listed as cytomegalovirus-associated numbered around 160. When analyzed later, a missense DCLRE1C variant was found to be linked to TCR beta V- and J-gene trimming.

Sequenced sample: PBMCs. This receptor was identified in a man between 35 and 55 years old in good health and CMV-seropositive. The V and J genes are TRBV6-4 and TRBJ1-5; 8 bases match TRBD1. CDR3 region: CASSDHGQGGGQPQHF. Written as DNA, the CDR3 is TGTGCCAGCAGTGACCACGGACAGGGTGGGGGTCAGCCCCAGCATTTT.